This is a list of T cell receptor beta chains from one sample in a study of technical replicates of blood from a handful of donors. Measured with immunoSEQ multiplex PCR; TCRdb has only the in-frame clones, and not every one. The sample carries around 70,000 clones, roughly 94% recorded once. Source material: T cells isolated from PBMCs. Receptors originate from a human donor in good health. CDR3s include the opening cysteine and the closing phenylalanine or tryptophan. A D gene is named only where the DNA matches it firmly. Clone size is not always given. Where it is, it says once, few, many or a class for expanded clones.

TRBJ2-1	once	TRBV11-1	TRBD2	TGTGCCAGCCTCCTTAGCGGGAGATCCTACAATGAGCAGTTCTTC	CASLLSGRSYNEQFF
TRBJ1-1	once	TRBV19	-	TGTGCCAGTACCTCCCGGGGGAGTGGCACTGAAGCTTTCTTT	CASTSRGSGTEAFF
TRBJ1-3	-	TRBV7-9	TRBD1	TGTGCCAGCAGCTCTAAGGGACAGGGTGGAAACACCATATATTTT	CASSSKGQGGNTIYF
TRBJ2-2	-	TRBV11-3	TRBD1	TGTGCCAGCAGCCCTCGACAGGGCTTGAACACCGGGGAGCTGTTTTTT	CASSPRQGLNTGELFF
TRBJ2-1	-	TRBV28	TRBD2	TGTGCCAGCACCAGGACTAGCGGGAGCCTCAATGAGCAGTTCTTC	CASTRTSGSLNEQFF
TRBJ2-7	-	TRBV27	-	TGTGCCAGGAAGCGTCGGGTCGAGGGATACGAGCAGTACTTC	CARKRRVEGYEQYF
TRBJ1-2	-	TRBV4-1	TRBD1	TGCGCCAGCAGCCACCCGACAGGGCAAGTTAATGGCTACACCTTC	CASSHPTGQVNGYTF
TRBJ2-5	-	TRBV25-1	TRBD1	TGTGCCAGCACCGAGACAGGGGGTATCCAAGAGACCCAGTACTTC	CASTETGGIQETQYF
TRBJ2-5	once	TRBV6-4	TRBD2	TGTGCCAGCAGTGTAGCGGGAGGCGAGGAGACCCAGTACTTC	CASSVAGGEETQYF
TRBJ2-2	-	TRBV7-3	TRBD2	TGTGCCAGCAGCTTCGCCCCGGGACTAGCAGTTCAAGGGAGCACCGGGGAGCTGTTTTTT	CASSFAPGLAVQGSTGELFF
TRBJ2-7	once	TRBV30	-	TGTGCCTGGAGTACGGGAGTGATCTACGAGCAGTACTTC	CAWSTGVIYEQYF
TRBJ2-7	-	TRBV28	TRBD1	TGTGCCAGCAGTAGCCGGGACAGGGGGTACGAGCAGTACTTC	CASSSRDRGYEQYF
TRBJ2-5	-	TRBV5-1	-	TGCGCCAGCAGCGTAATGGGGCAGCAAGAGACCCAGTACTTC	CASSVMGQQETQYF
TRBJ2-3	-	TRBV5-1	-	TGCGCCAGCAGAGAGGATCGGGCAGATACGCAGTATTTT	CASREDRADTQYF
TRBJ2-1	-	TRBV7-9	-	TGTGCCAGCAGCCGCTCGACGGGAGAGCAGTTCTTC	CASSRSTGEQFF
TRBJ2-7	-	TRBV7-8	TRBD1	TGTGCCAGCAGCTTAGGTACAGGGGGCATCTACGAGCAGTACTTC	CASSLGTGGIYEQYF
TRBJ2-6	-	TRBV7-3	-	TGTGCCAGCAGCTTAGTGGCGTCGGGGAGCTCTGGGGCCAACGTCCTGACTTTC	CASSLVASGSSGANVLTF
TRBJ1-5	-	TRBV28	-	TGTGCCAGCAGTTTTCCTGGAGTAGTAGGAGCCGGTAGCAATCAGCCCCAGCATTTT	CASSFPGVVGAGSNQPQHF
TRBJ2-3	-	TRBV28	-	TGTGCCAGCAGTTTAACTAGCAGTGATACGCAGTATTTT	CASSLTSSDTQYF
TRBJ2-7	-	TRBV29-1	-	TGCAGCGTTGGGACAGATTACGAGCAGTACTTC	CSVGTDYEQYF
TRBJ1-2	-	TRBV10-3	TRBD1	TGTGCCATCGATGGACAGGGCTATGGCTACACCTTC	CAIDGQGYGYTF
TRBJ2-3	-	TRBV27	TRBD2	TGTGCCAGCAGTGATGGACTAGCCTCCACAGATACGCAGTATTTT	CASSDGLASTDTQYF
TRBJ2-3	-	TRBV11-2	-	TGTGCCAGCAGCCCCCCCCGGTCTAGCACAGATACGCAGTATTTT	CASSPPRSSTDTQYF
TRBJ2-7	-	TRBV7-2	TRBD1	TGTGCCAGCAGCTTAGGGTTCGGACAGGGGTTCTACGAGCAGTACTTC	CASSLGFGQGFYEQYF
TRBJ2-3	-	TRBV27	-	TGTGCCAGCAGTTCCCCCGGGACACCTAGCACAGATACGCAGTATTTT	CASSSPGTPSTDTQYF
TRBJ2-7	-	TRBV5-4	TRBD1	TGTGCCAGCAGCTTGGCCATAGGGACAGGGGTATTCTACGAGCAGTACTTC	CASSLAIGTGVFYEQYF
TRBJ2-7	-	TRBV6-1	-	TGTGCCAGCAGGACCTCGGGAATCTCCTACGAGCAGTACTTC	CASRTSGISYEQYF
TRBJ2-3	-	TRBV5-6	-	TGTGCCAGCAGCCCCCTGGGCGGCACAGATACGCAGTATTTT	CASSPLGGTDTQYF
TRBJ2-5	-	TRBV9	-	TGTGCCAGCAGCGTCGTGGGAGGCCGAGAGACCCAGTACTTC	CASSVVGGRETQYF
TRBJ2-1	-	TRBV7-3	TRBD2	TGTGCCAGCAGCTTACTAGCGGGAGCTTACAATGAGCAGTTCTTC	CASSLLAGAYNEQFF
TRBJ1-1	-	TRBV5-1	-	TGCGCCAGCAGCTTGTACGGGGAAGGGACTGAAGCTTTCTTT	CASSLYGEGTEAFF
TRBJ2-5	-	TRBV7-2	TRBD2	TGTGCCAGCAGCTCCCAGGGATTCGGGAGGGGGGAGACCCAGTACTTC	CASSSQGFGRGETQYF
TRBJ2-1	-	TRBV7-6	TRBD2	TGTGCCAGCAGCTTAGCTAGCGGGAGTAACCATGAGCAGTTCTTC	CASSLASGSNHEQFF
TRBJ2-7	-	TRBV7-9	TRBD2	TGTGCCAGCAGGGGGGGGAGGGAGACCTCCTACGAGCAGTACTTC	CASRGGRETSYEQYF
TRBJ2-7	-	TRBV6-1	-	TGTGCCAGCAGTATACAGGGGGGGTACTACGAGCAGTACTTC	CASSIQGGYYEQYF
TRBJ1-3	-	TRBV9	-	TGTGCCAGCAGAGCCCACGACTCTGGAAACACCATATATTTT	CASRAHDSGNTIYF
TRBJ1-5	-	TRBV5-8	-	TGTGCCAGCAGCTTGGTAGGGAGGGGTTATCAGCCCCAGCATTTT	CASSLVGRGYQPQHF
TRBJ1-2	-	TRBV7-3	TRBD1	TGTGCCAGCAGCTTGGGGACAGGGGAAGGCTACACCTTC	CASSLGTGEGYTF
TRBJ2-7	once	TRBV5-1	TRBD1	TGCGCCAGCAGGGGACAGGGCAACGAGCAGTACTTC	CASRGQGNEQYF
TRBJ1-2	-	TRBV5-1	-	TGCGCCAGCAGCTTGGCCAGACAGCTCAGTGGCTACACCTTC	CASSLARQLSGYTF
TRBJ2-6	-	TRBV4-1	TRBD2	TGCGCCAGCAGCCAGGGGACTAGCGGCAACTCTGGGGCCAACGTCCTGACTTTC	CASSQGTSGNSGANVLTF
TRBJ1-4	-	TRBV6-1	-	TGTGCCAGCAGTGTGACATCTTCAACTAATGAAAAACTGTTTTTT	CASSVTSSTNEKLFF
TRBJ2-3	once	TRBV7-3	-	TGTGCCAGCAGCATACAGGGTGCTAGCACAGATACGCAGTATTTT	CASSIQGASTDTQYF
TRBJ2-2	-	TRBV9	TRBD2	TGTGCCAGCAGCGTAGGTAGTAGCGGGAGTCAAACCGGGGAGCTGTTTTTT	CASSVGSSGSQTGELFF
TRBJ2-1	-	TRBV2	TRBD2	TGTGCCAGCAATGGTGGGCCTAGCGGGAGCTACAATGAGCAGTTCTTC	CASNGGPSGSYNEQFF
TRBJ2-2	-	TRBV19	-	TGTGCCAGTAGGGGCCCACGACAGAGGAACACCGGGGAGCTGTTTTTT	CASRGPRQRNTGELFF
TRBJ1-1	once	TRBV29-1	-	TGCAGCGTTGTAGCGGGGGACCCTGAAGCTTTCTTT	CSVVAGDPEAFF
TRBJ1-5	once	TRBV11-3	-	TGTGCCAGCAGCTTACCCATCGGGAGCCGCTTGGACAATCAGCCCCAGCATTTT	CASSLPIGSRLDNQPQHF
TRBJ1-1	-	TRBV19	-	TGTGCCAGTAGTATGACGACAGTGAACACTGAAGCTTTCTTT	CASSMTTVNTEAFF
TRBJ2-7	-	TRBV27	TRBD2	TGTGCCAGCACGGCGGCCGGGACTAGTGAGGAGCAGTACTTC	CASTAAGTSEEQYF
TRBJ2-5	-	TRBV15	TRBD2	TGTGCCACCAGCAGAGATGGGACTAGCGGGAGAGAGACCCAGTACTTC	CATSRDGTSGRETQYF
TRBJ1-1	once	TRBV11-1	TRBD1	TGTGCCAGCAGCTTATGGGCAGGGGGACTGATGAACACTGAAGCTTTCTTT	CASSLWAGGLMNTEAFF
TRBJ2-7	-	TRBV9	-	TGTGCCAGCAGCCCAGAGGGAGGTGGAACCTACGAGCAGTACTTC	CASSPEGGGTYEQYF
TRBJ1-4	-	TRBV28	-	TGTGCCAGCAGTTTTCTCACAGGAAAACTGTTTTTT	CASSFLTGKLFF
TRBJ1-1	-	TRBV10-3	TRBD1	TGTGCCATCAGTCCAGGGGGGACCACTGAAGCTTTCTTT	CAISPGGTTEAFF